A selection of T cell receptor beta chains follows, all from one sample in a study of spatial heterogeneity in lung cancer. TCRdb re-called the 5' RACE reads with MiXCR, one entry per CDR3 protein. In the table there are roughly 120,000 distinct CDR3 sequences, 9.5% to 15% of which are singletons. The sample consisted of PBMCs, taken at follow-up. Every receptor here comes from a male donor with early-stage non-small cell lung cancer. Each CDR3 is given with its conserved first and last residue. A D gene is named only where the DNA matches it firmly. Clone size appears in some rows only: once, few, many, or a class for an expanded clone.

>TRBV5-5|15|many|TRBJ1-1|TRBD1
CASSGGQGGSTEAFF
TGTGCCAGCAGCGGAGGACAGGGGGGATCAACTGAAGCTTTCTTT
>TRBV20-1|11|few|TRBJ2-5|NA
CSAIGGEAQYF
TGCAGTGCCATCGGAGGGGAGGCCCAGTACTTC
>TRBV2|18|once|TRBJ1-4|NA
CASSEAFIGGRSNEKLFF
TGTGCCAGCAGTGAAGCGTTTATCGGCGGCCGATCGAATGAAAAACTGTTTTTT
>TRBV18|13|NA|TRBJ1-6|NA
CASSPPANSPLHF
TGTGCCAGCTCACCACCGGCGAATTCACCCCTCCACTTT
>TRBV27|13|NA|TRBJ1-1|TRBD1
CASSPRTGAEAFF
TGTGCCAGCAGTCCAAGGACAGGGGCTGAAGCTTTCTTT
>TRBV15|16|few|TRBJ1-5|TRBD1
CATSRDRPGGGQPQHF
TGTGCCACCAGCAGAGATAGGCCAGGGGGCGGTCAGCCCCAGCATTTT
>TRBV30|13|NA|TRBJ2-5|TRBD1
CAWDRGTQETQYF
TGTGCCTGGGACAGGGGAACGCAAGAGACCCAGTACTTC
>TRBV6-6|16|NA|TRBJ2-7|TRBD1
CASSLSGDRGSYEQYF
TGTGCCAGCAGCCTCTCGGGGGACAGGGGATCTTACGAGCAGTACTTC
>TRBV3-1|15|few|TRBJ2-5|TRBD1
CASSQAGTGQETQYF
TGTGCCAGCAGCCAGGCGGGGACAGGACAAGAGACCCAGTACTTC
>TRBV4-3|16|few|TRBJ2-4|NA
CASSQGEVGAKNIQYF
TGCGCCAGCAGCCAAGGGGAGGTGGGAGCCAAAAACATTCAGTACTTC
>TRBV6-5|16|NA|TRBJ2-3|TRBD2
CASRGTSGGLTDTQYF
TGTGCCAGCAGAGGGACTAGCGGGGGGTTGACAGATACGCAGTATTTT
>TRBV7-9|14|NA|TRBJ1-2|NA
CASSLVGINYGYTF
TGTGCCAGCAGCTTGGTAGGGATCAACTATGGCTACACCTTC
>TRBV7-9|12|few|TRBJ2-5|TRBD2
CASSFSGGAKYF
TGTGCCAGCAGCTTTAGCGGGGGGGCGAAGTACTTC
>TRBV12-3/TRBV12-4|11|NA|TRBJ2-3|NA
CASSLAPSQYF
TGTGCCAGCAGTTTGGCTCCATCGCAGTATTTT
>TRBV10-2|13|NA|TRBJ1-5|NA
CASSQLSNQPQHF
TGCGCCAGCAGTCAATTAAGCAATCAGCCCCAGCATTTT
>TRBV29-1|11|many|TRBJ2-7|NA
CSVEDGGGSYF
TGCAGCGTTGAAGATGGGGGGGGCTCGTACTTC
>TRBV10-3|13|NA|TRBJ2-5|NA
CAISEAMAQTQYF
TGTGCCATCAGTGAGGCAATGGCGCAGACCCAGTACTTC
>TRBV21-1|13|NA|TRBJ1-5|NA
CASSRDVEEPQHF
TGTGCCAGCAGCAGAGACGTGGAAGAGCCCCAGCATTTT
>TRBV14|15|NA|TRBJ1-1|NA
CASSQHRPMNTEAFF
TGTGCCAGCAGCCAACACCGACCTATGAACACTGAAGCTTTCTTT
>TRBV4-1|15|NA|TRBJ1-5|NA
CASSPNRASNQPQHF
TGCGCCAGCAGCCCTAACCGGGCCAGCAATCAGCCCCAGCATTTT
>TRBV5-8|15|NA|TRBJ2-1|NA
CASSSGGGIYNEQFF
TGTGCCAGCAGCTCCGGAGGGGGTATCTACAATGAGCAGTTCTTC
>TRBV23-1|14|once|TRBJ2-7|NA
CASSLGRTTYEQYF
TGCGCCAGCAGTCTCGGCAGGACTACCTACGAGCAGTACTTC
>TRBV10-3|12|few|TRBJ1-4|NA
CASSNGGEKLFF
TGTGCCTCAAGTAACGGGGGGGAAAAACTGTTTTTT
>TRBV6-5|15|few|TRBJ1-1|TRBD1
CASSYSPGTGTEAFF
TGTGCCAGCAGTTACTCGCCCGGGACAGGGACTGAAGCTTTCTTT
>TRBV29-1|12|many|TRBJ1-2|TRBD1
CSVLTGESGYTF
TGCAGCGTTTTAACAGGGGAAAGTGGCTACACCTTC
>TRBV28|16|few|TRBJ2-2|NA
CASSLGRSANTGELFF
TGTGCCAGCAGTTTGGGTAGGAGCGCGAACACCGGGGAGCTGTTTTTT
>TRBV11-2|16|few|TRBJ2-2|NA
CASSLVGLPNTGELFF
TGTGCCAGCAGCTTAGTTGGATTACCGAACACCGGGGAGCTGTTTTTT
>TRBV27|16|NA|TRBJ1-1|NA
CASSLSRQGRNTEAFF
TGTGCCAGCAGTTTATCGAGGCAGGGAAGGAACACTGAAGCTTTCTTT
>TRBV20-1|15|few|TRBJ1-2|TRBD1
CSARDGQGLIYGYTF
TGCAGTGCTAGAGATGGACAGGGGTTAATCTATGGCTACACCTTC
>TRBV12-3/TRBV12-4|11|NA|TRBJ2-3|TRBD1
CAVGQGSTQYF
TGTGCCGTCGGACAGGGAAGTACGCAGTATTTT
>TRBV20-1|14|few|TRBJ1-5|NA
CSARDRRVRQPQHF
TGCAGTGCTAGAGATCGGCGGGTTCGTCAGCCCCAGCATTTT
>TRBV20-1|14|NA|TRBJ1-2|TRBD1
CSALRDRGPDGYTF
TGCAGTGCTCTGCGGGACAGGGGGCCGGATGGCTACACCTTC
>TRBV2|13|many|TRBJ2-7|NA
CASSPGPDYEQYF
TGTGCCAGCAGCCCTGGTCCTGACTACGAGCAGTACTTC
>TRBV5-1|16|NA|TRBJ2-1|TRBD1
CASSLDGTGLYNEQFF
TGCGCCAGCAGCTTGGATGGGACAGGGCTCTACAATGAGCAGTTCTTC
>TRBV28|15|NA|TRBJ1-5|TRBD1
CASSAGGSGNQPQHF
TGTGCCAGCAGTGCAGGGGGCTCGGGCAATCAGCCCCAGCATTTT
>TRBV25-1|17|NA|TRBJ2-7|TRBD1
CASSGRYQTGGMPEQYF
TGTGCCAGCAGTGGCCGTTATCAGACAGGGGGTATGCCCGAGCAGTACTTC